The text below deals with one TCR beta chain. Its target is unknown. Method: immunoSEQ multiplex PCR; TCRdb's copy keeps in-frame clones and lacks some. This repertoire shows roughly 110,000 clones, around 94% found once; its top ten account for 0.2% to 0.25%. The length of the CDR3 is 13 residues. V was pared by 1 base and J by 7 bases, with 11 bases between. Germline lookup yields CDR1 MNHNS and CDR2 SASEGT. The sample originates from a study of graft-versus-host responses after intestinal transplantation. The TCR comes from a human donor who was the organ donor for an intestinal transplant. Sequenced here: unstimulated CD4+ T cells sorted from spleen or lymph node cells, sampled before transplant. The chain has TRBV6-1 and TRBJ2-7, with D unresolved. The CDR3 spells CASSEEVYVEQYF. The CDR3 nucleotides are TGTGCCAGCAGTGAAGAGGTCTATGTGGAGCAGTACTTC.